The 14 T cell receptor beta chains in this list originate from one sample, sequenced in a study of early T cells in non-severe SARS-CoV-2 infection. TCRdb reprocessed the 5' RACE reads with MiXCR, giving one entry per CDR3 protein. The sample has around 20,000 distinct CDR3 sequences, 4% seen once. Source material: whole blood. The receptor set was obtained from an adult who was a healthcare worker with PCR-confirmed SARS-CoV-2 infection or an uninfected control (not recorded which).

This clonotype was recorded a few times. The chain employs TRBV6-1 and TRBJ2-1; D gene uncertain. Trimming removed 5 bases at V and 8 bases at J, with 7 bases between. The CDR3 is 11 residues long. The germline gives CDR1 MNHNS, CDR2 SASEGT. CDR3 nucleotide sequence: TGTGCCAGCAGTCGGGTCTATGAGCAGTTCTTC. The encoded protein is CASSRVYEQFF.

The chain recombines TRBV13 with TRBJ2-3; D ambiguous. CDR1 PRHDT and CDR2 FYEKMQ come from the germline V gene (reference sequence). CDR3 length: 18 amino acids. The V end lost 0 bases, the J end lost 5 bases, and 21 bases lay between the germline ends. CDR3 loop: CASSLGSERTFGRDTQYF. The CDR3 nucleotides are TGTGCCAGCAGCTTAGGGTCTGAGAGGACCTTCGGCCGAGATACGCAGTATTTT.

The chain has TRBV18 and TRBJ2-7; tentatively, D is TRBD2 (5 bases). The CDR3 runs 14 residues. Per germline, CDR1 KGHSH and CDR2 LQKENI. Trimming removed 4 bases from V and 2 bases from J, with 12 bases in between. The CDR3 protein is CASSRTRSTYEQYF. The CDR3 bases are TGTGCCAGCTCACGAACTAGGAGCACCTACGAGCAGTACTTC. The full variable domain, in which reference TRBV18 and TRBJ2-7 provide the parts outside the CDR3, is NAGVMQNPRHLVRRRGQEARLRCSPMKGHSHVYWYRQLPEEGLKFMVYLQKENIIDESGMPKERFSAEFPKEGPSILRIQQVVRGDSAAYFCASSRTRSTYEQYFGPGTRLTVT.

This clonotype was counted at least ten times. The chain couples TRBV11-2 to TRBJ2-1; 16 positions match TRBD2. V gave up 3 bases and J gave up 0 bases; unmatched junction bases: 11. From germline, CDR1 is SGHAT and CDR2 FQNNGV. The CDR3 sequence is 21 residues long. CDR3 region: CASSFGTSGGGRTSSYNEQFF. Written as DNA, the CDR3 is TGTGCCAGCAGCTTCGGGACTAGCGGGGGGGGCCGAACCAGCTCCTACAATGAGCAGTTCTTC.

This clonotype was seen ten or more times. This chain links TRBV30 with TRBJ2-4, with TRBD1 matching over 11 bases. The CDR3 length is 14 residues. In germline, CDR1 is GTSNPN, CDR2 SVGIG (reference sequence). The ends lost 6 bases at V and 9 bases at J; junction bases unmatched: 10. The CDR3 region is CACSPGTGGGIQYF. CDR3 DNA sequence: TGTGCCTGTTCCCCCGGGACAGGGGGGGGCATTCAGTACTTC.

This clonotype is medium-sized by share. The rearrangement links TRBV11-2 to TRBJ2-1; D uncertain. This CDR3 region has 12 residues. Germline CDR1 and CDR2: SGHAT and FQNNGV. Trimming removed 5 bases at V and 8 bases at J, with 10 bases between. In DNA, the CDR3 is TGTGCCAGCAGCCGGTGGTCACATGAGCAGTTCTTC. Translating gives CASSRWSHEQFF.

In this sample, this clonotype turned up many times. The CDR3, as DNA: TGTGCCATCAGTGAATCACAGGGGGGGGCCTCTGGGGCCAACGTCCTGACTTTC. Residues: CAISESQGGASGANVLTF. This chain uses TRBV10-3 with TRBJ2-6; possibly TRBD1 for D (8 bases). Trimming removed 3 bases at V and 0 bases at J, with 15 bases between. The V gene's germline CDR1 is ENHRY and CDR2 SYGVKD. The CDR3 covers 18 residues.

This clonotype was detected a few times. The chain has TRBV10-1 and TRBJ2-1; perhaps TRBD1 as D (7 bases). The CDR3 length is 16 residues. CDR1 is WNHNN and CDR2 is SYGVQD in the germline V gene (reference sequence). V was clipped by 5 bases and J by 5 bases, with 19 bases between them. CDR3: CASSRGGAGQNNEQFF. The CDR3 region has the DNA TGCGCCAGCAGTAGGGGTGGCGCGGGACAGAACAATGAGCAGTTCTTC.

The sample holds a few counts of this clonotype. The V and J genes are TRBV29-1 and TRBJ2-3, with unresolved D. Deletions cut 6 bases from V and 5 bases from J, with 12 bases between. There are 12 residues in the CDR3. In germline, CDR1 is SQVTM, CDR2 ANQGSEA. The CDR3 reads CSVAFAKDTQYF. Here the CDR3 DNA reads TGCAGCGTAGCGTTCGCGAAAGATACGCAGTATTTT.

This clonotype was seen many times. The V call is TRBV6-5, the J call TRBJ1-1; D unclear. CDR3 size: 15 residues. Germline V gene data show CDR1 as MNHEY and CDR2 as SVGAGI. The V end lost 2 bases, the J end lost 4 bases, and 14 bases lay between the germline ends. This chain's CDR3 is CASSYIVSRGTEAFF. The DNA of the CDR3 is TGTGCCAGCAGTTACATAGTCAGCCGGGGCACTGAAGCTTTCTTT.

This chain joins TRBV6-6 and TRBJ1-3; D is unresolved. From germline, CDR1 is MNHNY and CDR2 SVGAGI (reference sequence). The ends were cut back, 4 bases at V and 4 bases at J, with 11 bases in the middle. The CDR3 totals 14 residues. This CDR3 reads CASSSYRGGNTIYF. DNA of the CDR3: TGTGCCAGCAGTTCCTACCGAGGCGGAAACACCATATATTTT.

The chain carries TRBV5-1 and TRBJ2-4, with TRBD1 as a possible D gene (5 bases). Trimming pared 2 bases from V and 2 bases from J, leaving 11 bases between. The CDR3 is made up of 15 amino acids. Germline CDR1 SGHRS, CDR2 YFSETQ. The CDR3 sequence is CASSFDPGTKNIQYF. The CDR3 nucleotides are TGCGCCAGCAGCTTTGACCCAGGGACCAAAAACATTCAGTACTTC.

This clonotype came up many times. This chain connects TRBV27 to TRBJ1-2, with D maybe TRBD1 (6 bases). V was cut by 4 bases and J by 4 bases, with 19 bases left in between. The CDR3 has 16 amino acids. Germline CDR1 reads MNHEY; CDR2 reads SMNVEV (reference sequence). Here the CDR3 reads CASSSYSTGDIYGYTF. The CDR3 bases are TGTGCCAGCAGTTCTTATTCTACCGGGGACATCTATGGCTACACCTTC.

This clonotype has at least ten counts. V is TRBV19 and J is TRBJ2-1, with 14 nucleotides matching TRBD2. This CDR3 is 15 amino acids long. Trimming removed 6 bases from V and 9 bases from J; junction bases left unmatched: 7. Germline assignment: CDR1 LNHDA and CDR2 SQIVND (reference sequence). The CDR3 coding sequence is TGTGCCAGTAGGACTAGCGGGGGGGCTGAGGGTGAGCAGTTCTTC. Amino acids: CASRTSGGAEGEQFF. The complete variable domain, with remaining parts taken from reference TRBV19 and TRBJ2-1, reads DGGITQSPKYLFRKEGQNVTLSCEQNLNHDAMYWYRQDPGQGLRLIYYSQIVNDFQKGDIAEGYSVSREKKESFPLTVTSAQKNPTAFYLCASRTSGGAEGEQFFGPGTRLTVL.